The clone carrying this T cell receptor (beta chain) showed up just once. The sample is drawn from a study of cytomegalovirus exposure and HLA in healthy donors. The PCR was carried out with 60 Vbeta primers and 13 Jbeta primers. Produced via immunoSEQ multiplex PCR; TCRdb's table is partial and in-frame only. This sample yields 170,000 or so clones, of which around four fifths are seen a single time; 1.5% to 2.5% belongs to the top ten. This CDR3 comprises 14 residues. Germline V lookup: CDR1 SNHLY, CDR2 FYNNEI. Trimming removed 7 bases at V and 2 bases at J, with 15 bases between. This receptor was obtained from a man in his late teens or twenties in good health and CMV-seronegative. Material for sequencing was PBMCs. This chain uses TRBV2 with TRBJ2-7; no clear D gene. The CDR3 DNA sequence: TGTGCCAGCACTCAGGAAGTGGCCACCTACGAGCAGTACTTC. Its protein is CASTQEVATYEQYF.